This T cell receptor (beta chain) was captured in a study of CD8 T cells in Susac syndrome. TCR beta from blood CD8+ and CD4+ T cells was sequenced. Healthy donors served as the controls. They were matched for age and sex. TEMRA cells were enriched by FACS, and CD4+ and CD8+ T cells were negatively isolated. Reverse transcription used roughly 0.45 to 1 ug RNA and random hexamers. An immunoSEQ multiplex PCR generated amplified TCR beta CDR3 products spanning 54 Vbeta and 13 Jbeta. TCRdb processed the immunoSEQ multiplex PCR reads anew with MiXCR; each CDR3 protein has one entry. The data contain about 210,000 distinct CDR3 sequences, roughly 96% of them singletons. The V end lost 0 bases, the J end lost 8 bases, and 10 bases lay between the germline ends. CDR3 length: 13 residues.

Specimen: CD4+ T cells from PBMCs. This clonotype was obtained from a human donor in good health. The V call is TRBV12-3 or TRBV12-4, the J call TRBJ1-1; tentative D call: TRBD1 (5 bases). The CDR3: CASSLAQRQEAFF. The DNA of the CDR3 is TGTGCCAGCAGTTTAGCTCAAAGACAGGAAGCTTTCTTT.